A single sample is the source of the 18 T cell receptor beta chains below, sequenced in a study of response to subunit inactivated influenza vaccine. TCRdb fed the RT-PCR reads into MiXCR, producing one record per CDR3 protein. The sample comprises 560,000 or so distinct CDR3 sequences, about 7.6% of which are singletons, and 10% to 15% rests with the top ten. This material consisted of PBMCs from blood, taken less than 30 months after vaccination. The receptor set was obtained from a man between 50 and 75 years old who received an inactivated influenza vaccine.

Only a few counts were recorded for this clonotype. This chain links TRBV20-1 with TRBJ2-5, with 9 bases lining up with TRBD2. Germline trimming cut 1 base from V and 1 base from J; bases unmatched to any gene: 7. Germline CDR1 reads DFQATT; CDR2 reads SNEGSKA (reference sequence). The CDR3 is 16 amino acids. CDR3 nucleotides: TGCAGTGCTAGAGTCCCTAGCGGGGTGGGCCAAGAGACCCAGTACTTC. Protein product: CSARVPSGVGQETQYF.

The chain uses TRBV5-1 and TRBJ2-1, with D tentatively TRBD2 (6 bases). CDR3 length equals 14 residues. Trimming took off 4 bases at V and 6 bases at J, with 14 bases between the two ends. Germline V lookup: CDR1 SGHRS, CDR2 YFSETQ. The CDR3 sequence is CASSPFQGLNEQFF. The DNA of the CDR3 is TGCGCCAGCAGCCCCTTCCAGGGACTCAATGAGCAGTTCTTC.

The chain is built from TRBV7-9 and TRBJ2-5; maybe TRBD1 (5 bases). Per germline, CDR1 SEHNR and CDR2 FQNEAQ (reference sequence). This CDR3 comprises 14 residues. Trimming removed 5 bases at V and 1 base at J, with 11 bases between. CDR3 residues: CASSPQGIQETQYF. The CDR3 coding sequence is TGTGCCAGCAGCCCCCAGGGAATCCAAGAGACCCAGTACTTC.

This clonotype has more than one count but fewer than ten. V is TRBV7-2 and J is TRBJ2-5; no reliable D call. CDR1 is SGHTA, CDR2 FQGNSA, per germline. The germline V and J ends were trimmed by 2 bases and 5 bases, with 9 bases remaining between them. The CDR3 is 13 residues long. In DNA form, the CDR3 reads TGTGCCAGCAGCTTAAGTCAAAGGGAGACCCAGTACTTC. Its translation: CASSLSQRETQYF.

This clonotype turned up a few times. CDR3 bases: TGCAGTGCTAGAGGGACCAGGGTAGACCAGCCCCAGCATTTT. Translated, it gives CSARGTRVDQPQHF. The chain employs TRBV20-1 and TRBJ1-5, with D perhaps matching TRBD1 (5 bases). In germline, CDR1 is DFQATT, CDR2 SNEGSKA (reference sequence). This CDR3 contains 14 residues. Deletions cut 1 base from V and 7 bases from J, with 14 bases between.

Ten or more counts support this clonotype. The chain employs TRBV9 and TRBJ1-1; D might be TRBD1 (6 bases). CDR3 length: 15 amino acids. Germline V gene sequence: CDR1 SGDLS, CDR2 YYNGEE. V lost 1 base and J lost 0, with 10 bases in between. CDR3 residues: CASSVPGEVNTEAFF. The CDR3 coding sequence is TGTGCCAGCAGCGTACCAGGGGAAGTGAACACTGAAGCTTTCTTT.

CDR3 residues: CASSVVAGDTQYF. CDR3 bases: TGTGCCAGCAGCGTAGTGGCGGGAGATACGCAGTATTTT. The chain employs TRBV9 and TRBJ2-3; TRBD2 might be the D (5 bases). This CDR3 region has 13 residues. Trimming stripped 0 bases from V and 5 bases from J, with 7 bases between. Looked up from germline, CDR1 is SGDLS and CDR2 is YYNGEE.

The chain joins TRBV20-1 to TRBJ2-1; 13 bases map to TRBD2. The germline V gene encodes CDR1 DFQATT and CDR2 SNEGSKA (reference sequence). Losses at the gene ends were 6 bases for V and 10 bases for J; bases not matched to a gene: 6. The CDR3 sequence is 13 residues long. Here the CDR3 DNA reads TGCAGTGCAGGGACTAGCGGGATCCGGGAGCAGTTCTTC. Translated: CSAGTSGIREQFF.

In its sample, this clonotype was seen a few times. The chain combines TRBV20-1 with TRBJ2-1; 12 nucleotides line up with TRBD2. V dropped 1 base and J dropped 10; count of bases not matched to a gene: 11. CDR3 length: 16 amino acids. The germline V gene has CDR1 DFQATT and CDR2 SNEGSKA (reference sequence). This CDR3 is CSARGMASGGAREQFF. The CDR3 DNA reads as TGCAGTGCTAGAGGGATGGCTAGCGGGGGGGCCAGAGAGCAGTTCTTC.

This rearrangement joins TRBV24-1 to TRBJ2-3, with D tentatively TRBD2 (6 bases). The CDR3 consists of 15 residues. Germline V gene lookup returns CDR1 KGHDR and CDR2 SFDVKD. Trimming cost V 4 bases and J 2 bases, with 12 bases left between them. This CDR3 reads CATSDLGGSTDTQYF. CDR3 DNA sequence: TGTGCCACCAGTGACCTTGGGGGGTCCACAGATACGCAGTATTTT.

This clonotype was counted ten times or more. The chain recombines TRBV20-1 with TRBJ1-5, with a weak D call TRBD1 (6 bases). There are 13 residues in the CDR3. The V end lost 6 bases, the J end lost 9 bases, and 18 bases lay between the germline ends. Germline V gene lookup returns CDR1 DFQATT and CDR2 SNEGSKA (reference sequence). CDR3 protein: CSALTGTAGPQHF. DNA of the CDR3: TGCAGTGCCCTTACAGGGACTGCGGGGCCCCAGCATTTT.

The rearrangement links TRBV7-2 to TRBJ1-2, with 11 nucleotides matching TRBD1. This CDR3 has 15 residues. Germline V gene data show CDR1 as SGHTA and CDR2 as FQGNSA. Trimming took 4 bases from V and 4 from J; bases not matched to a gene: 5. The CDR3 here is CASSSRTGGAYGYTF. CDR3 coding DNA: TGTGCCAGCAGCTCACGGACAGGGGGCGCCTATGGCTACACCTTC.

This clonotype was counted a few times. J is TRBJ1-6 and V is TRBV7-8; D might be TRBD1 (6 bases). The V and J ends lost 2 bases and 7 bases respectively, with 9 bases between them. Germline CDR1 is SGHVS and CDR2 is FQNEAQ. CDR3 length: 14 amino acids. CDR3 nucleotides: TGTGCCAGCAGCTTAAGGACAGAGAATTCACCCCTCCACTTT. Its translation is CASSLRTENSPLHF.

Comment on this clonotype: The junction differs from germline at one of its ends, possibly a read error. V usage is TRBV4-2 and J usage is TRBJ1-1; 9 positions match TRBD1. The CDR3 is made up of 13 amino acids. Per germline, CDR1 LGHNA and CDR2 YNFKEQ. The CDR3 region is CTSSPQTGGRAFF. For the CDR3, the DNA is TGTACCAGCAGCCCCCAGACAGGGGGGAGAGCTTTCTTT.

In its sample, this clonotype was seen many times. The V and J genes are TRBV3-1 and TRBJ2-7; 10 bases agree with TRBD1. The CDR3 spans 14 residues. From germline, CDR1 is LGHDT and CDR2 YNNKEL (reference sequence). V lost 4 bases, J lost 3 bases, and 3 bases stayed unmatched. This chain's CDR3 is CASSPWTGGYEQYF. The DNA of the CDR3 is TGTGCCAGCAGCCCATGGACAGGGGGCTACGAGCAGTACTTC.

The CDR3 reads CASKKLAGVYEQFF. CDR3 bases: TGTGCCAGCAAGAAACTAGCGGGAGTGTATGAGCAGTTCTTC. The chain has TRBV6-2 or TRBV6-3 and TRBJ2-1; TRBD2 matches 11 bases. V shed 7 bases, J shed 8 bases, and the junction held 7 bases outside the gene matches. This CDR3 contains 14 residues. Germline V lookup: CDR1 MNHEY, CDR2 SVGEGT.

This chain connects TRBV5-6 to TRBJ1-5, with TRBD1 identical over 10 bases. The germline gives CDR1 SGHDT, CDR2 YYEEEE. CDR3 length equals 16 residues. V lost 1 base to trimming and J lost 6 bases; unmatched junction nucleotides: 7. The CDR3 DNA reads as TGTGCCAGCAGCTTGAGGGACAGGGGAGGGGGTCAGCCCCAGCATTTT. It yields the protein CASSLRDRGGGQPQHF.

There are a few counts of this clonotype. This sequence joins TRBV3-1 and TRBJ2-5, with a weak D call TRBD2 (5 bases). V shed 4 bases and J shed 4 bases, with 16 bases lying between them. Germline V CDR1 and CDR2: LGHDT, YNNKEL (reference sequence). The CDR3 consists of 15 residues. The CDR3 sequence: CASSPRLLGGETQYF. For the CDR3, the DNA is TGTGCCAGCAGCCCGCGTCTACTAGGTGGAGAGACCCAGTACTTC.